The 24 T cell receptor beta chains presented below share a single source sample, sequenced in a study of shared clonotypes between healthy human individuals (TCRdb year 2020). Library prep was done by the immunoSEQ multiplex PCR assay. Entries here come from immuneACCESS through TCRdb and include only in-frame sequences with V and J called. Some clones fail to appear in such tables; in the studies checked, an unresolved V gene covers under half of the shortfall, and the cause of the remainder is unknown. Recorded for this sample are approximately 2.3 million clones; approximately 95% of them occurred a single time. The ten largest clonotypes hold about 0.37% of the sample. What was sequenced was naive CD4+ T cells from PBMCs. Explained via the paper, the cell subset or site label denotes: CD45RA+ positively selected. These TCRs come from a man aged 18 to 29 in good health. Some clones in this sample may be carry-over from other donors' samples.

This chain connects TRBV2 to TRBJ1-4; D is uncertain. Germline V gene sequence: CDR1 SNHLY, CDR2 FYNNEI. CDR3 length: 14 residues. Trimming pared 3 bases from V and 5 bases from J, leaving 10 bases between. The CDR3 sequence is CASSEITENEKLFF. Written as DNA, the CDR3 is TGTGCCAGCAGTGAGATCACAGAAAATGAAAAACTGTTTTTT. The whole variable domain, remainder taken from reference TRBV2 and TRBJ1-4, is EPEVTQTPSHQVTQMGQEVILRCVPISNHLYFYWYRQILGQKVEFLVSFYNNEISEKSEIFDDQFSVERPDGSNFTLKIRSTKLEDSAMYFCASSEITENEKLFFGSGTQLSVL.

The CDR3 loop is CASSGAGLSTDTQYF. The CDR3 DNA sequence: TGTGCCAGCTCCGGCGCCGGGCTCAGCACAGATACGCAGTATTTT. This chain connects TRBV18 to TRBJ2-3; no reliable D call. Germline V gene data show CDR1 as KGHSH and CDR2 as LQKENI. Trimming left V 6 bases short and J 0 bases short, with 13 bases between. CDR3 size: 15 residues.

The CDR3 spells CASSHGSWGRSYEQYF. The CDR3 DNA reads as TGTGCCAGCAGCCACGGGAGTTGGGGGAGGTCCTACGAGCAGTACTTC. V is TRBV7-2 and J is TRBJ2-7; possibly TRBD2 for D (6 bases). Trimming shortened V by 5 bases and J by 1 base, and 18 bases separated the two germline ends. The CDR3 is 16 residues long. Germline values: CDR1 SGHTA, CDR2 FQGNSA.

V is TRBV5-4 and J is TRBJ1-4; D perhaps matches TRBD1 (5 bases). V lost 2 bases and J lost 7, with 12 bases in between. This CDR3 has 14 amino acids. The germline gives CDR1 SGHNT, CDR2 YYREEE (reference sequence). CDR3 DNA sequence: TGTGCCAGCAGCTTAAGACAGCAGGGTGAAAAACTGTTTTTT. As protein: CASSLRQQGEKLFF. Full variable domain (rest looked up from reference TRBV5-4 and TRBJ1-4): ETGVTQSPTHLIKTRGQQVTLRCSSQSGHNTVSWYQQALGQGPQFIFQYYREEENGRGNFPPRFSGLQFPNYSSELNVNALELDDSALYLCASSLRQQGEKLFFGSGTQLSVL.

V and J are TRBV5-1 and TRBJ1-4, with TRBD1 matching 8 bases. The trim removed 4 bases at V and 3 bases at J, leaving 8 bases unmatched. Germline V gene sequence: CDR1 SGHRS, CDR2 YFSETQ. CDR3 length: 16 residues. This CDR3 is CASSRAPGGPNEKLFF. In DNA, the CDR3 is TGCGCCAGCAGCAGAGCACCAGGGGGCCCTAATGAAAAACTGTTTTTT.

CDR3 in amino acids: CASSPLAGGGTGELFF. DNA of the CDR3: TGTGCCAGCAGCCCCCTAGCGGGAGGCGGCACCGGGGAGCTGTTTTTT. The chain is built from TRBV7-6 and TRBJ2-2, with 11 nucleotides matching TRBD2. From germline, CDR1 is SGHVS and CDR2 FNYEAQ. The CDR3 totals 16 residues. With V trimmed by 5 bases and J by 4 bases, 6 bases remained unmatched.

CDR3: CASSVDVGVDTQYF. In DNA, the CDR3 is TGTGCCAGCAGCGTAGATGTGGGAGTGGATACGCAGTATTTT. V gene TRBV9 combines with J gene TRBJ2-3, with D perhaps TRBD2 (5 bases). There are 14 residues in the CDR3. Between the trimmed V and J ends, which lost 0 bases and 6 bases, there was a span of 11 bases. From germline, CDR1 is SGDLS and CDR2 YYNGEE.

This clone was seen a single time. The J gene is TRBJ1-6, the V gene TRBV28; D remains ambiguous. Trimming took 5 bases from V and 10 from J, leaving 15 bases between them. Germline lookup yields CDR1 MDHEN and CDR2 SYDVKM. CDR3 length: 14 amino acids. The CDR3 here is CASSPASGNSPLHF. DNA for the CDR3: TGTGCCAGCAGTCCCGCGAGTGGGAACTCACCCCTCCACTTT.

The J gene is TRBJ1-1, the V gene TRBV29-1; TRBD1 is a possible D gene (5 bases). CDR3 size: 11 residues. Looked up from germline, CDR1 is SQVTM and CDR2 is ANQGSEA. V shed 0 bases and J shed 11 bases, with 10 bases lying between them. CDR3 loop: CSVEEGRYAFF. CDR3 bases: TGCAGCGTTGAAGAGGGACGCTATGCTTTCTTT.

A word on this clone: The sample contains more than one DNA sequence encoding this CDR3. This chain connects TRBV11-1 to TRBJ2-5; D is perhaps TRBD1 or TRBD2 (5 bases each). Trimming shortened V by 5 bases and J by 1 base, and 8 bases separated the two germline ends. The CDR3 covers 13 residues. The germline CDR1 and CDR2 sequences are SGHAT and FQDESV (reference sequence). The CDR3 bases are TGTGCCAGCAGCCCGGGGCCCCAAGAGACCCAGTACTTC. Its protein product is CASSPGPQETQYF.

The chain links TRBV29-1 to TRBJ2-7, with 7 nucleotides matching TRBD2. The ends lost 3 bases at V and 7 bases at J; junction bases unmatched: 9. The CDR3 extends over 13 amino acids. The V gene's germline CDR1 is SQVTM and CDR2 ANQGSEA. The CDR3 loop is CSVEISGSWEQYF. For the CDR3, the DNA is TGCAGCGTTGAGATTAGCGGGTCGTGGGAGCAGTACTTC.

CDR3 sequence reads: CASSRWSAPISGANVLTF. The DNA of the CDR3 is TGCGCCAGCAGCCGGTGGTCCGCCCCAATCTCTGGGGCCAACGTCCTGACTTTC. The chain couples TRBV4-1 to TRBJ2-6, with no clear D. Germline values: CDR1 MGHRA, CDR2 YSYEKL. There are 18 residues in the CDR3. The germline V and J ends were trimmed by 4 bases and 0 bases, with 16 bases remaining between them.

V and J are TRBV18 and TRBJ2-6; D remains ambiguous. The V end lost 0 bases, the J end lost 4 bases, and 16 bases lay between the germline ends. Germline values: CDR1 KGHSH, CDR2 LQKENI. CDR3 size: 18 residues. CDR3 amino acids: CASSPPARSERGANVLTF. The CDR3 coding sequence is TGTGCCAGCTCACCACCTGCACGGTCTGAGCGAGGGGCCAACGTCCTGACTTTC.

V is TRBV6-5 and J is TRBJ1-4, with TRBD1 identical over 11 bases. The CDR3 length is 15 residues. The J segment lost 1 base and the V segment lost 6 bases, leaving 1 base of the junction unmatched. Germline V gene data show CDR1 as MNHEY and CDR2 as SVGAGI. The CDR3, as DNA: TGTGCCAGCAGGGGACAGGGGGGAACTAATGAAAAACTGTTTTTT. Translating gives CASRGQGGTNEKLFF.

This chain joins TRBV11-1 and TRBJ2-1; D uncertain. Trimming pared 1 base from V and 0 bases from J, leaving 13 bases between. The V gene's germline CDR1 is SGHAT and CDR2 FQDESV (reference sequence). The CDR3 is 17 amino acids. The CDR3 reads CASSLVWAASSYNEQFF. CDR3 sequence (DNA): TGTGCCAGCAGCTTAGTCTGGGCGGCGAGCTCCTACAATGAGCAGTTCTTC. The complete variable domain, with remaining parts taken from reference TRBV11-1 and TRBJ2-1, reads EAEVAQSPRYKITEKSQAVAFWCDPISGHATLYWYRQILGQGPELLVQFQDESVVDDSQLPKDRFSAERLKGVDSTLKIQPAELGDSAMYLCASSLVWAASSYNEQFFGPGTRLTVL.

Here the CDR3 reads CASSSPGLYEQYF. In DNA, the CDR3 is TGTGCCAGCAGCTCCCCCGGGCTTTACGAGCAGTACTTC. This sequence joins TRBV11-2 and TRBJ2-7; D call uncertain. In germline, CDR1 is SGHAT, CDR2 FQNNGV. The CDR3 totals 13 residues. The V end was cut by 4 bases, the J end by 4 bases, with 11 bases between.

This chain connects TRBV2 to TRBJ1-1; D not certain. V lost 8 bases, J lost 0 bases, and 10 bases lay in between. The CDR3 extends over 13 amino acids. Germline V gene sequence: CDR1 SNHLY, CDR2 FYNNEI. The CDR3 here is CASGQEMNTEAFF. CDR3 nucleotide sequence: TGTGCCAGCGGTCAGGAAATGAACACTGAAGCTTTCTTT.

The J gene is TRBJ2-5, the V gene TRBV15; D uncertain. Trimming stripped 0 bases from V and 5 bases from J, with 7 bases between. Germline V gene data show CDR1 as LNHNV and CDR2 as YYDKDF (reference sequence). This CDR3 contains 13 residues. CDR3 bases: TGTGCCACCAGCAGAGATGGGGTGGAGACCCAGTACTTC. The encoded protein is CATSRDGVETQYF.

V gene TRBV7-9 combines with J gene TRBJ2-7, with D unclear. V was trimmed by 0 bases and J by 0 bases, leaving 6 bases between them. The V gene's germline CDR1 is SEHNR and CDR2 FQNEAQ (reference sequence). There are 14 residues in the CDR3. This chain's CDR3 is CASSLARASYEQYF. The CDR3 nucleotides read TGTGCCAGCAGCTTAGCCCGGGCCTCCTACGAGCAGTACTTC.

The chain combines TRBV7-2 with TRBJ2-1, with TRBD1 as a possible D gene (6 bases). The germline gives CDR1 SGHTA, CDR2 FQGNSA. The CDR3 extends over 15 amino acids. V was cut by 5 bases and J by 4 bases, with 15 bases left in between. This chain's CDR3 is CASSIQTGLYNEQFF. The CDR3 bases are TGTGCCAGCAGCATTCAGACAGGCCTATACAATGAGCAGTTCTTC.

The chain has TRBV15 and TRBJ2-5, with TRBD1 matching 9 bases. Germline values: CDR1 LNHNV, CDR2 YYDKDF (reference sequence). The V segment lost 5 bases and the J segment 1 base; nucleotides outside the gene matches: 5. CDR3 size: 15 residues. In DNA form, the CDR3 reads TGTGCCACCAGCGGGTACAGGGGGCTCCAAGAGACCCAGTACTTC. It specifies CATSGYRGLQETQYF.

This chain uses TRBV7-2 with TRBJ2-3; 10 bases match TRBD2. The CDR3 has 14 residues. Per germline, CDR1 SGHTA and CDR2 FQGNSA. With V trimmed by 8 bases and J by 2 bases, 4 bases remained unmatched. The CDR3 sequence: CASLLAGYTDTQYF. The CDR3 coding sequence is TGTGCCAGCTTACTAGCGGGGTACACAGATACGCAGTATTTT.

The V gene is TRBV7-2, the J gene TRBJ2-1; 10 nucleotides agree with TRBD2. V dropped 4 bases and J dropped 3; count of bases not matched to a gene: 3. The CDR3 is 15 residues long. CDR1 and CDR2 from the germline V gene are SGHTA and FQGNSA. The CDR3 DNA reads as TGTGCCAGCAGCTCCGGGACTAGCGTCTACAATGAGCAGTTCTTC. Protein: CASSSGTSVYNEQFF.

The V gene is TRBV4-1, the J gene TRBJ1-5; D is ambiguous. The CDR3 runs to 13 residues. Germline V gene sequence: CDR1 MGHRA, CDR2 YSYEKL. The germline V and J ends were trimmed by 3 bases and 5 bases, with 8 bases remaining between them. This chain's CDR3 is CASSHRADQPQHF. The CDR3 DNA is TGCGCCAGCAGCCACAGAGCGGATCAGCCCCAGCATTTT.